Here is one TCR beta chain with its context. The antigen remains unidentified. After re-calling the 5' RACE reads, TCRdb lists one entry per CDR3 protein, DNA absent. Its listing shows about 140,000 distinct CDR3 sequences. The record originates from a study of T cells expressing NK-cell markers. The CDR3 has 15 amino acids. In germline, CDR1 is SGHNT, CDR2 YYREEE (reference sequence). General study findings and limits: The CD3+CD56-NKG2C+ fraction of a handful of donors was likewise dominated by these clonotypes. Whether expanded NKG2C-expressing T cell clones recognize HCMV is unknown.

The source of this sequence is a man younger than 35 in good health. Sequenced material: blood T cells: a sorted CD56 or NKG2C T cell subset, CD4+ or CD8+ T cells, or bulk PBMC T cells (not recorded which). This chain uses TRBV5-4 with TRBJ2-5; TCRdb lists TRBD2, though no DNA is available to test this call. CDR3: CASSFSGRIQETQYF.